This T cell receptor (beta chain) comes out of a study of T-cell memory formation after mild COVID-19. The CDR3 spans 15 residues. Trimming took 6 bases from V and 0 from J, leaving 13 bases between them. Germline V CDR1 and CDR2: SGHRS, YFSETQ. This clonotype was seen only a few times. TCRdb called the 5' RACE reads again in MiXCR, with one record for every CDR3 protein. Among around 200,000 distinct CDR3 sequences, 10% were seen once, and the ten largest hold approximately 3%. The sample taken for sequencing was PBMCs or a T cell subset sorted from them (not recorded which). The J gene is TRBJ2-1, the V gene TRBV5-1; D is possibly TRBD1 (5 bases). The source is a man younger than 35 who had mild COVID-19 (a few samples of this study predate the infection). Cell type and time point are not known. CDR3 bases: TGCGCCAGCACAGGGTCTACGAGCTCCTACAATGAGCAGTTCTTC. It yields the protein CASTGSTSSYNEQFF.